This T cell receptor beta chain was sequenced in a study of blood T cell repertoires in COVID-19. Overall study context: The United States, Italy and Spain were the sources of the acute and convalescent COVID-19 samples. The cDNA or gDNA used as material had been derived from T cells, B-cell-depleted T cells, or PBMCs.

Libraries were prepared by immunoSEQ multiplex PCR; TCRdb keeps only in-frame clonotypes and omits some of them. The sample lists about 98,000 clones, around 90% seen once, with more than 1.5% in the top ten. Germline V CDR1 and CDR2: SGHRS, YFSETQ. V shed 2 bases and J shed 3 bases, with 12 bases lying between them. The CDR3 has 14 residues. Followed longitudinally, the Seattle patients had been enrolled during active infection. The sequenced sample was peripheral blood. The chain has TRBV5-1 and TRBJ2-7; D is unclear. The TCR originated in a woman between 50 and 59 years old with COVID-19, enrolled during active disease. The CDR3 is CASSFDPGYYEQYF. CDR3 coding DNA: TGCGCCAGCAGCTTTGATCCAGGATACTACGAGCAGTACTTC.